Ten or more counts support the clone carrying this T cell receptor (beta chain). Its antigen is unknown. Trimming shortened V by 0 bases and J by 3 bases, and 9 bases separated the two germline ends. This CDR3 is built from 15 residues. Germline CDR1 reads LGHDT; CDR2 reads YNNKEL (reference sequence). These data originate in a study of CD8+CD57+ T cells in acquired aplastic anemia. Whole-study context: Sorting CD4+ and CD8+ cells gave DNA averaging 3.2 ug.

In patients chosen for sequencing, flow cytometry had shown CD8+CD57+ cell expansion. Patients, without exception, had severe acquired aplastic anemia. Blood sampling was performed on the patients, and none of them had received therapy by then. Whole-study findings and limits: Patients had twenty-nine CD8+ CDR3 sequences in common with controls (the shared set).

For CDR3 and TCR beta VDJ profiling, genomic DNA was the template used. MiXCR, applied by TCRdb to the reads, yields one record per CDR3 protein. The repertoire consists of about 40,000 distinct CDR3 sequences, with roughly two thirds occurring once and the leading ten covering 59%. The sequencing sample was made of sorted CD4+, CD8+, or CD8+CD57+ T cells (not recorded which) from PBMCs. The chain couples TRBV3-1 to TRBJ1-5; D is unclear. This clonotype was sampled from a human donor with aplastic anemia. CDR3 amino acids: CASSQDLSYNQPQHF. CDR3 DNA sequence: TGTGCCAGCAGCCAAGATCTGAGCTACAATCAGCCCCAGCATTTT.